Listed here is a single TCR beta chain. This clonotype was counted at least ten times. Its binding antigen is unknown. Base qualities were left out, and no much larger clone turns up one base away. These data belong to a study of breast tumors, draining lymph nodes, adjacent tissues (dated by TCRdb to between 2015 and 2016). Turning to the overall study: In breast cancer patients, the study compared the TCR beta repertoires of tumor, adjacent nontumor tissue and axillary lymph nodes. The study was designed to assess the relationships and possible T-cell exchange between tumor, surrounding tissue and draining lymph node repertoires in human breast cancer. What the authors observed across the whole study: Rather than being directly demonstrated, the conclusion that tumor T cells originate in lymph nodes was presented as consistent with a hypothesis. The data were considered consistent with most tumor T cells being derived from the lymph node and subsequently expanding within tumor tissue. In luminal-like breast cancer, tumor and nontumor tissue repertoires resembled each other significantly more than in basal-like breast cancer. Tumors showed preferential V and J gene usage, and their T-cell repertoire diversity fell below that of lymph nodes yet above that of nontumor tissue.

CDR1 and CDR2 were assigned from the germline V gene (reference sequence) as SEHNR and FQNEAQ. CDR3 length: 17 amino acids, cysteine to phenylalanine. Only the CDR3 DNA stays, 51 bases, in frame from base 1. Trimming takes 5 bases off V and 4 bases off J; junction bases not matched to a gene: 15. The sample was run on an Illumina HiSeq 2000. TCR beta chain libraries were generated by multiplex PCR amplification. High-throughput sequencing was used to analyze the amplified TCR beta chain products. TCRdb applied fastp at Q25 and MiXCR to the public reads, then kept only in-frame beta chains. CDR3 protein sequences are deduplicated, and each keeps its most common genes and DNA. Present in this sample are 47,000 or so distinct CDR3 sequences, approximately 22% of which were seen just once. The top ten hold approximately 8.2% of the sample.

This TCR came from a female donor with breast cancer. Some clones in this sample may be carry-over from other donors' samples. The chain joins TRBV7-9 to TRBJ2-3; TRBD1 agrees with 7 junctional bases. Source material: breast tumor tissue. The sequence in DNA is TGTGCCAGCAGCAAACCGACAGGGATGGATGGCGCAGATACGCAGTATTTT. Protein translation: CASSKPTGMDGADTQYF.